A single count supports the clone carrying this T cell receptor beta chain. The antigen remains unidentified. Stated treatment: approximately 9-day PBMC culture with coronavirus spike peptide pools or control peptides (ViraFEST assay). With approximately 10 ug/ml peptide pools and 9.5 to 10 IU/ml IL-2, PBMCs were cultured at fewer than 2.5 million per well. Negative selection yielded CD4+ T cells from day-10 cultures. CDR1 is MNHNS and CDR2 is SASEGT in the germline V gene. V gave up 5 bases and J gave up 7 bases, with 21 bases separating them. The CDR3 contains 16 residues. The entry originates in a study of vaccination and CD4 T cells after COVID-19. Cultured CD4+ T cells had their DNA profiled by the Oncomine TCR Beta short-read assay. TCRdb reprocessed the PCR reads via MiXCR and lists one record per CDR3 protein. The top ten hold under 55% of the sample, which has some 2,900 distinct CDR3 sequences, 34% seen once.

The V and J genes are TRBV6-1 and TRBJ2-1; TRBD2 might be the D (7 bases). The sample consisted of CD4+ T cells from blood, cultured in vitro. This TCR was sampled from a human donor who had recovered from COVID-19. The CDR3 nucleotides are TGTGCCAGCAGTCACCTGTGGGGGGGCTCGGGGAATGAGCAGTTCTTC. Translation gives CASSHLWGGSGNEQFF.